This T cell receptor beta chain was sequenced during a study of T cell changes during pregnancy in multiple sclerosis. This CDR3 contains 13 residues. CDR1 and CDR2 from the germline V gene are MNHNY and SVGAGI (reference sequence). V shed 6 bases and J 6 bases; nucleotides not matched to a gene: 6. Sequencing used immunoSEQ multiplex PCR; TCRdb keeps in-frame clones, though not all of them. The sample yields some 70,000 clones, 92% seen once. The TCR comes from a female donor in good health, enrolled as a control in a pregnancy study. The source was peripheral blood, collected in the second trimester of pregnancy. This sequence joins TRBV6-6 and TRBJ1-1, with 8 bases matching TRBD1. DNA for the CDR3: TGTGCCAGCAGGGAGCCAGGGGGCCCTGAAGCTTTCTTT. It encodes CASREPGGPEAFF.